This T cell receptor (beta chain) originates from a study of response to subunit inactivated influenza vaccine listed by TCRdb under 2018. At the level of the whole study: Deep quantitative profiling of the T cell receptor repertoire was used in the study to follow responses to a trivalent subunit inactivated influenza vaccine.

General conclusions and limits of the study: It was suggested by the authors that each seasonal influenza vaccination may recruit only a limited number of new T cells.

On this clonotype: Which antigen it targets is not known. The sample holds no much larger clone one base away, and base qualities are not on file.

Receptors were amplified or captured by RT-PCR. For sequencing, an Illumina HiSeq 2500 was employed. In TCRdb, the public reads were trimmed at Q25 with fastp and aligned with MiXCR, with productive beta chains retained. Identical CDR3 protein sequences are pooled into one entry, listed with their most common genes and DNA. The sample table lists roughly 670,000 distinct CDR3 sequences, 12% to 15% of them with a count of one. The ten largest clones represent roughly 7.6% of the sample. V drops 1 base and J drops 0 bases, leaving 10 bases in between. CDR1 and CDR2 are read off the germline V gene as KGHSH and LQKENI. The CDR3 has 17 amino acids, counting the end cysteine and phenylalanine. Only the CDR3 part of the read is kept: 51 bases, read in frame from the first base.

The TCR originated in a man aged 50 or older who received an inactivated influenza vaccine. Donor details come from another sample of the same person, matched by shared clones. The sequencing here drew on PBMCs from blood, taken 14 to 15 days before vaccination. The chain employs TRBV18 and TRBJ2-6; confidence is insufficient to name the D gene. The CDR3 in this case is CASSPLAAFSGANVLTF. The nucleotide sequence reads TGTGCCAGCTCACCACTTGCCGCCTTCTCTGGGGCCAACGTCCTGACTTTC.